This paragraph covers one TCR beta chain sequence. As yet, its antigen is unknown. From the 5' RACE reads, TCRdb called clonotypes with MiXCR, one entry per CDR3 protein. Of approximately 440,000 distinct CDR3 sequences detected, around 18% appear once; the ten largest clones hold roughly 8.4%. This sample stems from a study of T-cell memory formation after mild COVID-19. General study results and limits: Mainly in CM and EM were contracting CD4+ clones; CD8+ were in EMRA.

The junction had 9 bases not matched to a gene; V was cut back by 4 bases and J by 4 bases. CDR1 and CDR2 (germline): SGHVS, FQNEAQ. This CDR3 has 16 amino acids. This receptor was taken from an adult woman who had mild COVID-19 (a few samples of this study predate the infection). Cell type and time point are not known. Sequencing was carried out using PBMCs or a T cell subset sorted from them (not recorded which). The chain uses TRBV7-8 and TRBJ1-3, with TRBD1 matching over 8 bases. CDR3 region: CASSSRDRISGNTIYF. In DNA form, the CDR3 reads TGTGCCAGCAGCTCCCGGGACAGGATCTCCGGAAACACCATATATTTT.